This T cell receptor (beta chain) appears in the sequencing data of a study of Ad26.COV2.S vaccination and SARS-CoV-2 variants. Turning to the study itself: Administration of Ad26.COV2.S was intramuscular, either once or twice 56 days apart.

Method: immunoSEQ multiplex PCR; TCRdb's copy keeps in-frame clones and lacks some. Counted here are 450,000 to 550,000 clones, roughly 87% occurring once; the ten biggest clones make up about 2.7%. Per the germline V gene, CDR1 is SNHLY and CDR2 is FYNNEI. The CDR3 is 14 amino acids. V was pared by 7 bases and J by 7 bases, with 17 bases between. As regards this clone: Its target is not known.

General study findings and limits: The TCR-based breadth and depth measures might underestimate overall T cell responses. After vaccination, substantial breadth of spike-specific CD8+ and CD4+ responses was reported.

Treatment specified: some 20 received Ad26.COV2.S at low or high dose, single or two shots; several received placebo; per-sample allocation not given. Specimens were obtained on day 63 following the first vaccine or placebo injection. The specimen was peripheral blood, collected in a trial of Ad26.COV2.S vaccine versus placebo. This sequence joins TRBV2 and TRBJ2-1; a possible D gene is TRBD2 (5 bases). The sequence was collected from a person between 18 and 60 years old who received the Ad26.COV2.S COVID-19 vaccine or a placebo. The CDR3 DNA follows: TGTGCCAGCATTCTAGGCGGGCTACTGAATGAGCAGTTCTTC. Encoded protein: CASILGGLLNEQFF.